Each of the 21 T cell receptor beta chains below was sequenced from the same sample in a study of regulatory T cells in long-lasting Graves disease. Through Arm-PCR of CDR3 regions and iRepertoire HTBI primers, TCR beta libraries were built. TCRdb re-called the multiplex PCR reads through MiXCR, storing one row per CDR3 protein. The sample has about 220,000 distinct CDR3 sequences; roughly a fifth are singletons. Time point denoted: newly diagnosed GD, antithyroid drugs for less than 3 months. Construction of the TCR library relied on RNA isolated from PBMCs. These data were likewise used in another study, on T cells in Graves' hyperthyroidism and ophthalmopathy.

Here the sequenced sample was peripheral blood mononuclear cells (PBMCs), taken at new diagnosis, from a patient treated with antithyroid drugs. The source is a woman between 25 and 40 years old with Graves disease.

This clonotype was counted ten times or more. The J gene is TRBJ2-5, the V gene TRBV27, with a tentative D call TRBD2 (5 bases). The CDR3 contains 13 residues. The germline gives CDR1 MNHEY, CDR2 SMNVEV (reference sequence). Trimming removed 6 bases at V and 4 bases at J, with 12 bases between. CDR3 protein: CASRPSAGETQYF. The CDR3 DNA reads as TGTGCCAGCAGGCCCTCGGCGGGAGAGACCCAGTACTTC.

In the case of this clonotype: A single base separates this from a much larger clone, so it may be a read error. The gene calls are TRBV6-1 and TRBJ2-1, with TRBD2 identical over 8 bases. This CDR3 is built from 16 residues. Germline V CDR1 and CDR2: MNHNS, SASEGT. CDR3 protein: CVSRETAGEGWNEQFF. The CDR3 nucleotides read TGTGTCAGCAGAGAGACAGCGGGAGAGGGGTGGAATGAGCAGTTCTTC.

This clonotype was recorded at least ten times. V gene TRBV9 combines with J gene TRBJ2-5, with D perhaps matching TRBD1 (6 bases). From germline, CDR1 is SGDLS and CDR2 YYNGEE. The V and J ends lost 2 bases and 5 bases respectively, with 7 bases between them. The CDR3 has 12 residues. In nucleotides, the CDR3 is TGTGCCAGCAGCGTCCAGGGGGAGACCCAGTACTTC. Translating gives CASSVQGETQYF.

This clonotype occurred many times. This rearrangement joins TRBV9 to TRBJ1-6; TRBD1 is a possible D gene (6 bases). Germline V gives CDR1 SGDLS, CDR2 YYNGEE. This CDR3 contains 17 residues. V was trimmed by 3 bases and J by 7 bases, leaving 20 bases between them. The CDR3 spells CASSARGGGGSNSPLHF. CDR3 in DNA: TGTGCCAGCAGCGCCAGGGGCGGGGGCGGATCAAATTCACCCCTCCACTTT.

The chain links TRBV2 to TRBJ1-1, with TRBD1 matching over 9 bases. The ends lost 6 bases at V and 5 bases at J; junction bases unmatched: 10. Germline V gene sequence: CDR1 SNHLY, CDR2 FYNNEI. CDR3 length equals 15 residues. CDR3 in DNA: TGTGCCAGCAGGACCGGGACAGGGTTTTTAACTGAAGCTTTCTTT. Amino acid sequence: CASRTGTGFLTEAFF.

This clonotype has just a few counts. A far bigger clonotype differs at one base, so this is likely a read error. The chain has TRBV27 and TRBJ2-3; maybe TRBD1 (5 bases). Germline CDR1 and CDR2: MNHEY and SMNVEV (reference sequence). This CDR3 has 14 residues. CDR3: CASTIGQGSDTQCF. In DNA, the CDR3 is TGTGCCAGCACGATAGGGCAGGGTTCAGATACGCAGTGTTTT.

This clonotype was picked up many times. The chain couples TRBV28 to TRBJ1-4; 9 nucleotides align to TRBD1. Germline values: CDR1 MDHEN, CDR2 SYDVKM. This CDR3 has 15 residues. Trimming removed 3 bases from V and 7 bases from J; junction bases left unmatched: 6. The CDR3 nucleotides are TGTGCCAGCAGTTTCCCAACAGGGGGCCTTGAAAAACTGTTTTTT. Encoded protein: CASSFPTGGLEKLFF.

There are many counts of this clonotype. The chain joins TRBV13 to TRBJ2-7; D is tentatively TRBD1 or TRBD2 (5 bases each). This CDR3 spans 14 amino acids. The germline gives CDR1 PRHDT, CDR2 FYEKMQ (reference sequence). The V end lost 5 bases, the J end lost 2 bases, and 13 bases lay between the germline ends. CDR3 region: CASSPRGPTYEQYF. CDR3 DNA sequence: TGTGCCAGCAGCCCTCGGGGACCAACCTACGAGCAGTACTTC.

The chain joins TRBV19 to TRBJ2-6, with 8 bases matching TRBD1. The CDR3 sequence is 18 residues long. The V and J ends lost 3 bases and 0 bases, in that order; junction bases with no gene match: 7. Germline V gene data show CDR1 as LNHDA and CDR2 as SQIVND (reference sequence). CDR3 sequence: CASSILGTGSSGANVLTF. In nucleotides, the CDR3 is TGTGCCAGTAGTATTCTGGGGACAGGCAGCTCTGGGGCCAACGTCCTGACTTTC.

This clonotype was picked up many times. The chain has TRBV24-1 and TRBJ2-3, with unresolved D. The CDR3 loop spans 13 amino acids. Germline V gives CDR1 KGHDR, CDR2 SFDVKD. Between the trimmed V and J ends, which lost 7 bases and 0 bases, there was a span of 7 bases. CDR3 protein: CATRGTSTDTQYF. CDR3 DNA sequence: TGTGCCACCAGGGGTACTAGCACAGATACGCAGTATTTT.

The chain employs TRBV6-1 and TRBJ2-5, with D possibly matching TRBD2 (5 bases). This CDR3 has 16 amino acids. Germline V lookup: CDR1 MNHNS, CDR2 SASEGT. V was shortened by 6 bases and J by 0 bases, with 17 bases between the two germline ends. CDR3 sequence reads: CASSRTRGRYQETQYF. CDR3 nucleotides: TGTGCCAGCAGCCGGACCCGGGGAAGGTACCAAGAGACCCAGTACTTC.

The chain is built from TRBV12-3 or TRBV12-4 and TRBJ1-5; TRBD1 aligns across 9 bases. This CDR3 has 15 amino acids. V gave up 3 bases and J gave up 4 bases; unmatched junction bases: 4. This CDR3 is CASSFRQGGNQPQHF. The CDR3 coding sequence is TGTGCCAGCAGTTTTAGACAGGGGGGTAATCAGCCCCAGCATTTT.

This clonotype showed up many times. This rearrangement joins TRBV6-2 or TRBV6-3 to TRBJ1-1, with D possibly matching TRBD1 (5 bases). The germline V gene has CDR1 MNHEY and CDR2 SVGEGT. Deletions cut 7 bases from V and 0 bases from J, with 15 bases between. There are 15 residues in the CDR3. This CDR3 reads CASTSGRRMNTEAFF. CDR3 nucleotides: TGTGCCAGCACCTCGGGACGTCGGATGAACACTGAAGCTTTCTTT.

This clonotype was observed at least ten times. This chain connects TRBV12-3 or TRBV12-4 to TRBJ2-5; D uncertain. The V and J ends lost 6 bases and 4 bases respectively, with 9 bases between them. The CDR3 runs to 12 residues. The CDR3 loop is CASRDLAETQYF. The CDR3 DNA sequence: TGTGCCAGCAGAGATCTTGCAGAGACCCAGTACTTC.

The chain is built from TRBV13 and TRBJ1-1; D ambiguous. The CDR3 has 14 residues. Trimming removed 6 bases at V and 1 base at J, with 12 bases between. Germline V CDR1 and CDR2: PRHDT, FYEKMQ (reference sequence). DNA for the CDR3: TGTGCCAGCAGTAAAAACGACGAGAACACTGAAGCTTTCTTT. It is translated as CASSKNDENTEAFF.

V is TRBV29-1 and J is TRBJ1-1, with D unresolved. This CDR3 comprises 13 residues. Germline CDR1 is SQVTM and CDR2 is ANQGSEA. The ends were cut back, 4 bases at V and 5 bases at J, with 14 bases in the middle. CDR3 in amino acids: CSVVWVLGTEAFF. CDR3 DNA: TGCAGCGTTGTATGGGTGCTGGGGACTGAAGCTTTCTTT.

Comment on this clonotype: It may be a read error: a sequence one base away is much more abundant. This chain joins TRBV20-1 and TRBJ2-1; D is perhaps TRBD1 or TRBD2 (5 bases each). The CDR3 contains 16 residues. Germline values: CDR1 DFQATT, CDR2 SNEGSKA (reference sequence). Between the trimmed V and J ends, which lost 0 bases and 5 bases, there was a span of 17 bases. This chain's CDR3 is CSARDSAGARDNEQFF. CDR3 nucleotide sequence: TGCAGTGCTAGAGATTCGGCCGGGGCGAGGGACAATGAGCAGTTCTTC.

CDR3 protein: CASSGDWEQQNTDTQYF. Here the CDR3 DNA reads TGTGCCAGCAGTGGAGATTGGGAGCAGCAAAACACAGATACGCAGTATTTT. The V gene is TRBV6-1, the J gene TRBJ2-3; perhaps TRBD2 as D (5 bases). The CDR3 is 17 amino acids. Germline-derived CDR1 and CDR2 are MNHNS and SASEGT. V was trimmed by 4 bases and J by 2 bases, leaving 19 bases between them.

This sequence joins TRBV24-1 and TRBJ2-1; no reliable D call. V was trimmed by 7 bases and J by 3 bases, leaving 9 bases between them. CDR3 length: 13 residues. From germline, CDR1 is KGHDR and CDR2 SFDVKD. The CDR3 loop is CATRDTNYNEQFF. CDR3 DNA: TGTGCCACCAGAGACACAAACTACAATGAGCAGTTCTTC.

This clonotype was found many times. V usage is TRBV28 and J usage is TRBJ1-6; D not resolved. The germline CDR1 and CDR2 sequences are MDHEN and SYDVKM. The CDR3 sequence is 15 residues long. V dropped 7 bases and J dropped 9 bases, with 19 bases sitting between them. The CDR3: CASTPGGSSTSPLHF. The CDR3 coding sequence is TGTGCCAGCACCCCGGGTGGGAGTTCGACTTCACCCCTCCACTTT.

This clonotype was recorded a few times. The chain couples TRBV20-1 to TRBJ2-2; 9 nucleotides agree with TRBD2. This CDR3 comprises 13 residues. CDR1 and CDR2 from the germline V gene are DFQATT and SNEGSKA (reference sequence). V shed 3 bases, J shed 4 bases, and the junction held 0 bases outside the gene matches. The CDR3: CSARRGGTGELFF. CDR3 in DNA: TGCAGTGCTAGGCGGGGGGGCACCGGGGAGCTGTTTTTT.